The clone carrying this TCR beta chain was counted at least ten times. What it binds is not known. Assembly of TCR beta libraries relied on iRepertoire HTBI primers together with Arm-PCR of CDR3 regions. TCRdb redid the calling of the multiplex PCR reads with MiXCR, one entry per CDR3 protein. This table has about 440,000 distinct CDR3 sequences, about a sixth appearing once. This record comes from a study of regulatory T cells in long-lasting Graves disease. CDR1 MNHEY and CDR2 SMNVEV come from the germline V gene (reference sequence). The CDR3 extends over 11 amino acids. Trimming stripped 5 bases from V and 6 bases from J, with 8 bases between. The study's findings and limits: Reduced TCR diversity was observed in persistent Graves' patients versus newly diagnosed patients.

The time point was: newly diagnosed GD, antithyroid drugs for less than 3 months. Construction of the TCR library relied on RNA isolated from PBMCs. This sample also appeared in a second study, on T cells in Graves' hyperthyroidism and ophthalmopathy. That report adds: Among clonotypes expanded in thyroid above 0.001, most were also found in blood.

The starting material was peripheral blood mononuclear cells (PBMCs), obtained at new diagnosis, from a patient treated with antithyroid drugs. The J gene is TRBJ2-7, the V gene TRBV27; no clear D gene. The clonotype was recovered from a woman aged 25 to 39 with Graves disease. The CDR3 nucleotides are TGTGCCAGCAGTAAAGGCGGCGAGCAGTACTTC. Amino acid sequence: CASSKGGEQYF.